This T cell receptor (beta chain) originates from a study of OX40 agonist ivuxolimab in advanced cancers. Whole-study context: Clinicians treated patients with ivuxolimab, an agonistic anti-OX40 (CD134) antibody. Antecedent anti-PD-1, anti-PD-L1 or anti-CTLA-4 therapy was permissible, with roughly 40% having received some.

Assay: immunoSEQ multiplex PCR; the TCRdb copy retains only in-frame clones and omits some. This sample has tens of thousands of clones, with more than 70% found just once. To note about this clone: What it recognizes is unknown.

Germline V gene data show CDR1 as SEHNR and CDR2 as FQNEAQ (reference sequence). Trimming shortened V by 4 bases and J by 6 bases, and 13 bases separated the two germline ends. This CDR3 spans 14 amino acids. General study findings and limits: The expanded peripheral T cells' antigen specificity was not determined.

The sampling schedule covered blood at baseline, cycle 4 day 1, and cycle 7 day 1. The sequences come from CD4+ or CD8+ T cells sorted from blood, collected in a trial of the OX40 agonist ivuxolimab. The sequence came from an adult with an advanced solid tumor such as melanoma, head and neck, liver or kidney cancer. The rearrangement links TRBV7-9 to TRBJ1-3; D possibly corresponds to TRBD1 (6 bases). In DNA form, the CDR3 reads TGTGCCAGCAGCTCACTCGACAGGCAAAACACCATATATTTT. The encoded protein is CASSSLDRQNTIYF.